Below are 4 T cell receptor beta chains sequenced from a single sample in a study of T-cell reconstitution after alpha-beta-depleted transplantation in children. During its preparation, the TCRbeta library received unique molecular identifiers. Using its own MiXCR run on the PCR reads, TCRdb lists one record per CDR3 protein. The sample lists around 700,000 distinct CDR3 sequences, about 12% occurring once. Sequenced material: PBMCs, taken before TCRalphabeta/CD19-depleted stem cell transplant. The receptors shown here come from a girl aged 2 to 9 with congenital amegakaryocytic thrombocytopenia, due to receive a stem cell transplant.

The CDR3 DNA reads as TGCAGCGCCGTCGAAGGGGGCGGTTCGGGAGAGCAGTACTTC. Translating gives CSAVEGGGSGEQYF. The chain links TRBV29-1 to TRBJ2-7, with TRBD1 matching over 7 bases. With V trimmed by 7 bases and J by 7 bases, 16 bases remained unmatched. In germline, CDR1 is SQVTM, CDR2 ANQGSEA. The CDR3 is 14 amino acids.

This clonotype was detected ten times or more. The chain couples TRBV7-9 to TRBJ2-3; TRBD2 might be the D (5 bases). The V gene's germline CDR1 is SEHNR and CDR2 FQNEAQ (reference sequence). The V end was cut by 4 bases, the J end by 2 bases, with 10 bases between. The CDR3 has 14 residues. CDR3 sequence reads: CASSSREPTDTQYF. The CDR3 DNA reads TGTGCCAGCAGCTCGAGGGAACCCACAGATACGCAGTATTTT. Supplemented by reference TRBV7-9 and TRBJ2-3, the full variable domain reads DTGVSQNPRHKITKRGQNVTFRCDPISEHNRLYWYRQTLGQGPEFLTYFQNEAQLEKSRLLSDRFSAERPKGSFSTLEIQRTEQGDSAMYLCASSSREPTDTQYFGPGTRLTVL.

Ten or more counts support this clonotype. This chain uses TRBV29-1 with TRBJ2-5; either TRBD1 or TRBD2 may supply D (5 bases each). This CDR3 has 12 residues. Trimming left V 7 bases short and J 4 bases short, with 13 bases between. The germline V gene encodes CDR1 SQVTM and CDR2 ANQGSEA. In DNA, the CDR3 is TGCAGCGCCCAGGGTGGGAGAGAGACCCAGTACTTC. The encoded protein is CSAQGGRETQYF.

A word on this clonotype: A much larger clone is a single base away; this may be a read error. V is TRBV7-2 and J is TRBJ1-2; D unresolved. The CDR3 extends over 13 amino acids. Germline loops: CDR1 SGHTA, CDR2 FQGNSA. This chain's CDR3 is CASSLMVDYGYNF. For the CDR3, the DNA is TGTGCCAGCAGCTTAATGGTGGACTATGGCTACAACTTC.